These T cell receptor beta chains were read from a single sample in a study of CD8 T cells in ankylosing spondylitis. Using its own MiXCR run on the 5' RACE reads, TCRdb lists one record per CDR3 protein. The data show a few hundred thousand distinct CDR3 sequences, with around 19% seen just once and roughly 43% held by the top ten. The specimen sequenced was blood, either unsorted or a sorted T cell fraction (not recorded which). The receptor set was obtained from a male donor with ankylosing spondylitis. Both conserved end residues are part of each CDR3.

TRBV20-1	15	CSASRAGGNYNEQFF
TRBV11-2	15	CASSLERGVYNEQFF
TRBV9	13	CASSAKSYNEQFF
TRBV29-1	14	CSVEGGPTYNEQFF
TRBV20-1	13	CSARDQSTYEQYF
TRBV20-1	14	CRGEGESNTGELFF
TRBV11-2	20	CASSFFGPFDMGSSTDTQYF
TRBV4-1	15	CASSQVGYGGGELFF
TRBV19	15	CASSMTEYSNQPQHF
TRBV4-3	17	CASSPHYTGDSGNTIYF
TRBV3-1	14	CASSYAQGFYGYTF
TRBV7-8	15	CASSSSGGASDTQYF
TRBV15	14	CATSGDRRRSPLHF
TRBV5-1	14	CASSFVGENEKLFF
TRBV27	14	CASSFRESPGELFF
TRBV5-5	16	CASSPDFIASGQEQFF
TRBV12-3/TRBV12-4	16	CASSPSGRSSYNEQFF
TRBV7-9	14	CASSLAAELETQYF
TRBV20-1	13	CSAADWPPGEQYF
TRBV7-9	15	CASSPSFIGTDTQYF
TRBV10-3	14	CAISELAEQETQYF
TRBV7-8	15	CASSWDRGGNTEAFF
TRBV5-1	15	CASSLFTSGGYEQYF
TRBV5-1	14	CASSGQGQNEKLFF
TRBV29-1	17	CSVEDLRQGTPYNEQFF
TRBV10-3	17	CAIRDSDTPSYNSPLHF
TRBV6-1	19	CASSGGDGFGLEGANVLTF
TRBV4-1	14	CASSQVFHTGELFF
TRBV7-2	16	CASSLVPLAVSYEQYF
TRBV29-1	14	CSVEGGTTNYGYTF
TRBV25-1	13	CASSGGLGGEQFF
TRBV6-1	13	CASSEVDNQPQHF